The 7 T cell receptor beta chains given below trace back to one sample, sequenced in a study of neurological immune-mediated disorders. Time point of the sample: longitudinal time-point 3. TCRdb reprocessed the 5' RACE reads via MiXCR and lists one record per CDR3 protein. Here the sample spans some 89,000 distinct CDR3 sequences, 3.5% to 5.5% being singletons. Sequencing input: PBMCs. The receptors here all came from a woman aged 60-70 years with multiple sclerosis.

This clonotype was seen ten or more times. The genes are TRBV5-1 and TRBJ2-7, with TRBD1 matching 9 bases. Trimming took 3 bases from V and 2 from J; bases not matched to a gene: 0. The CDR3 spans 13 residues. The germline V gene has CDR1 SGHRS and CDR2 YFSETQ. The CDR3: CASSWTGAYEQYF. CDR3 bases: TGCGCCAGCAGCTGGACAGGGGCCTACGAGCAGTACTTC.

At least ten counts were recorded for this clonotype. The chain carries TRBV15 and TRBJ1-4; no reliable D call. The CDR3 consists of 12 residues. Germline CDR1 reads LNHNV; CDR2 reads YYDKDF (reference sequence). V was shortened by 1 base and J by 7 bases, with 4 bases between the two germline ends. The CDR3 sequence is CATSRAAEKLFF. The CDR3 DNA is TGTGCCACCAGCAGAGCGGCTGAAAAACTGTTTTTT. Drawing the rest from reference TRBV15 and TRBJ1-4, the complete variable domain is DAMVIQNPRYQVTQFGKPVTLSCSQTLNHNVMYWYQQKSSQAPKLLFHYYDKDFNNEADTPDNFQSRRPNTSFCFLDIRSPGLGDTAMYLCATSRAAEKLFFGSGTQLSVL.

This clonotype occurred many times. The chain employs TRBV5-1 and TRBJ2-5; no clear D gene. Trimming removed 2 bases from V and 1 base from J, with 12 bases in between. The CDR3 extends over 15 amino acids. Per the germline V gene, CDR1 is SGHRS and CDR2 is YFSETQ. Here the CDR3 reads CASSFGLQSQETQYF. In DNA, the CDR3 is TGCGCCAGCAGCTTCGGCCTCCAATCCCAAGAGACCCAGTACTTC.

At least ten counts were recorded for this clonotype. The J gene is TRBJ2-2, the V gene TRBV12-3 or TRBV12-4, with D perhaps TRBD2 (5 bases). Trimming pared 5 bases from V and 8 bases from J, leaving 12 bases between. CDR3 length equals 13 residues. The CDR3 protein is CASSGAATGELFF. The DNA for the CDR3 is TGTGCCAGCAGTGGAGCGGCAACGGGGGAGCTGTTTTTT.

There are many counts of this clonotype. The CDR3 protein is CASSLGLQGDEQYF. The DNA of the CDR3 is TGCGCCAGCAGCTTGGGTCTGCAGGGAGACGAGCAGTACTTC. The rearrangement links TRBV5-1 to TRBJ2-7; either TRBD1 or TRBD2 may fit D (5 bases each). The CDR3 loop spans 14 amino acids. V was cut by 0 bases and J by 5 bases, with 12 bases left in between. Per the germline V gene, CDR1 is SGHRS and CDR2 is YFSETQ.

In this sample, this clonotype turned up many times. The chain combines TRBV28 with TRBJ1-1; D unresolved. The CDR3 is 11 amino acids. Germline V gives CDR1 MDHEN, CDR2 SYDVKM. Trimming stripped 2 bases from V and 3 bases from J, with 1 base between. The CDR3 spells CASSLDTEAFF. The DNA for the CDR3 is TGTGCCAGCAGTTTAGACACTGAAGCTTTCTTT.

This clonotype has at least ten counts. V and J are TRBV5-1 and TRBJ1-1, with no clear D. The CDR3 is made up of 14 amino acids. CDR1 is SGHRS, CDR2 YFSETQ, per germline. Trimming pared 0 bases from V and 0 bases from J, leaving 6 bases between. CDR3 nucleotide sequence: TGCGCCAGCAGCTTGGAACTTATGAACACTGAAGCTTTCTTT. It encodes CASSLELMNTEAFF. Combining the CDR3 with reference TRBV5-1 and TRBJ1-1 gives the whole variable domain KAGVTQTPRYLIKTRGQQVTLSCSPISGHRSVSWYQQTPGQGLQFLFEYFSETQRNKGNFPGRFSGRQFSNSRSEMNVSTLELGDSALYLCASSLELMNTEAFFGQGTRLTVV.